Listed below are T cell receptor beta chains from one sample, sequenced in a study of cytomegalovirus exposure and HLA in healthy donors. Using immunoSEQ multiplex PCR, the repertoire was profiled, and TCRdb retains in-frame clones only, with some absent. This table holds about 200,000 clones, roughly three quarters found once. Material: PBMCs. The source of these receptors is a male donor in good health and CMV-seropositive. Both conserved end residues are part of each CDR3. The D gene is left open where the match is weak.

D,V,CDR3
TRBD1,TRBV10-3,CASSGTGADTQYF
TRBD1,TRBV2,CASTGTGVQETQYF
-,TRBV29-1,CSVELTAGNTIYF
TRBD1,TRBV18,CASSPTGVDSPLHF
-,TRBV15,CATSSPTALNEKLFF
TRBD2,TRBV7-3,CASSLIGLAGDTQYF
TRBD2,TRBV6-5,CASSYGSSGALYEQYF
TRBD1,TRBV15,CATSRDTGQSYEQYF
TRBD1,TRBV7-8,CASSSDGTGDYEQYF
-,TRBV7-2,CASSLWRDSEETQYF
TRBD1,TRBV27,CASSIWTGTNEQFF
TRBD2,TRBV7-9,CASSPGLAGGETQYF
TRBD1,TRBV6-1,CASSLVRTGVYEQYF
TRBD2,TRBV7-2,CASSLGGARTGELFF
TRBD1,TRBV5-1,CASSLQGGSNQPQHF
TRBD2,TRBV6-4,CASSTRLAGLNEQFF
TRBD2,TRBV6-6,CASSYGRGGSYEQYF
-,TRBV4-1,CASSQEGQVLEAFF
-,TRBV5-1,CASSLEGAATDTQYF
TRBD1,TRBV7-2,CASSLDRGTYEQYF
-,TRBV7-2,CASSLGSQPNQPQHF
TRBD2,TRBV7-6,CASSLGSGGSTSGGAWEQFF
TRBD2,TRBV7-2,CASSLGQLAGSLLDEQFF
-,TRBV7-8,CASSLARLEDGYEQYF
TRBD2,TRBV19,CASSIEGTSGSSYEQYF
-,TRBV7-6,CASSYANYNEQFF
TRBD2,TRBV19,CASSMAGGPQDTQYF
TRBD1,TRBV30,CALGQPHYTGNTIYF
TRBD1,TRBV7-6,CASSPRTTGVSSYNEQFF
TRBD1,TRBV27,CASSYLGQGDYGYTF
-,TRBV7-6,CASSLGQGYSNQPQHF
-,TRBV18,CASSGNRADIQYF
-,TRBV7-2,CASSLESSYNEQFF
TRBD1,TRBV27,CASSLKGQGPLFF
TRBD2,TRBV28,CASSLRRGAYNEQFF
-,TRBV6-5,CASSGRGNYGYTF
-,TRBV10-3,CAISEAPDSLGYTF
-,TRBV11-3,CASSLLPGKPLHF
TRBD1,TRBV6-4,CASVGGTGKIGGQETQYF
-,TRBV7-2,CASSLGRVDEKLFF
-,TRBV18,CASPLGVVKNIQYF
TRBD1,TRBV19,CASRDRQGVNEKLFF
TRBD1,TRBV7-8,CASSPAKLTGDKNTGELFF
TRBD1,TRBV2,CASSAPGTGGDEQYF
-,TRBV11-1,CASSLSGGETQYF
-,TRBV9,CASSKQVGEPQHF
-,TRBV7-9,CASSSELNTEAFF
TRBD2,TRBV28,CASSTRLAENTDTQYF
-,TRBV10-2,CASGRELSYEQYF
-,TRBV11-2,CASSLLSSDSNYEQYF
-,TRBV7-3,CASSLTSGPAYEQYF
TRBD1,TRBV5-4,CASSPGQGAGYEQYF
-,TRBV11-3,CASSLDQGPGVHNEQFF
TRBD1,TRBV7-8,CASSLGRPGGVYGYTF
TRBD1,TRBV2,CASRASQGDSDEQFF
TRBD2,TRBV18,CASSRQRGEPNTGELFF
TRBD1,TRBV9,CASSPHRGNGETQYF
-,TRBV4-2,CASSPRAGETQYF
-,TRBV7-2,CASSLARAGVENIQYF